This paragraph covers one T cell receptor (beta chain) sequence. Its antigen is not known. Both subsets, CD45RA+ naive and CD45RA-negative memory, were split from the CD4+ cells. The protocol was immunoSEQ multiplex PCR, while the TCRdb copy is restricted to in-frame clones and leaves out a portion. The sample lists a few million clones, 85% to 95% occurring once. The data were taken from a study of shared clonotypes between healthy human individuals. The study's findings and limits: Some clonotypes were shared by all four sorted-subset donors, while others were not shared. The non-shared ones had lower generation probabilities than the shared ones.

The sequenced sample consisted of naive CD4+ T cells from PBMCs. Indicated subset: CD45RA+ positively selected. This TCR was recovered from a man aged 18 to 29 in good health. Some clones in this sample may be carry-over from other donors' samples.

The CDR3 nucleotides read TGTGCCAGCACCCCCGAGACTAGCGGATACAATGAGCAGTTCTTC. Protein product: CASTPETSGYNEQFF. The V gene is TRBV5-4, the J gene TRBJ2-1; TRBD2 aligns across 9 bases. CDR3 length: 15 amino acids. V trimming: 6 bases; J trimming: 4 bases; junction bases outside the gene matches: 8. Germline CDR1 SGHNT, CDR2 YYREEE (reference sequence).